The sequence of this T cell receptor beta chain was determined in a study of T-cell memory formation after mild COVID-19. Study details: The study found TCR clusters largely donor specific.

In its sample, this clonotype was seen many times. What it binds is unknown. MiXCR was run by TCRdb on the 5' RACE reads, yielding one entry per CDR3 protein. Of approximately 560,000 distinct CDR3 sequences listed, approximately 15% were seen once; the top ten hold roughly 8.2%. This CDR3 region has 18 residues. Germline lookup yields CDR1 SGHTA and CDR2 FQGNSA. V was pared by 3 bases and J by 1 base, with 8 bases of the junction left unmatched. Findings and caveats of the study: Balance between CD4 and CD8 was seen in clones contracting day 15 to 85, and a CD4+ lean was seen in later expanders.

This sequence joins TRBV7-2 and TRBJ2-3, with TRBD2 matching over 12 bases. The source material was PBMCs or a T cell subset sorted from them (not recorded which). The TCR sequence derives from an adult woman who had mild COVID-19 (a few samples of this study predate the infection). Cell type and time point are not known. The CDR3: CASSFLAGGPVGTDTQYF. The CDR3 DNA reads TGTGCCAGCAGCTTCCTAGCGGGAGGGCCGGTGGGCACAGATACGCAGTATTTT.